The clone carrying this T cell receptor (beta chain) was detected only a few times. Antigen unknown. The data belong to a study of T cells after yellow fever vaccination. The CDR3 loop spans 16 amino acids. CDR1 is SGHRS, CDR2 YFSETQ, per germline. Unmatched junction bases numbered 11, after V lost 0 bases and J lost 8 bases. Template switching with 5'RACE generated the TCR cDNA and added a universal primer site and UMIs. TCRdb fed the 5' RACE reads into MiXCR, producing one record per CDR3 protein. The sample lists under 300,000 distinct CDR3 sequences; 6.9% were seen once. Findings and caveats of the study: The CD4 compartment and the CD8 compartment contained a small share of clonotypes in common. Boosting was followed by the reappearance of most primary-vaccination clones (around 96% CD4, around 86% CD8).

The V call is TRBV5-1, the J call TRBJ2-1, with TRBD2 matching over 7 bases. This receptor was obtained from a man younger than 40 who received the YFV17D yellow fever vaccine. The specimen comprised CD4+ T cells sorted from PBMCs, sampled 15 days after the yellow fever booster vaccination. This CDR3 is CASSLAEGGRNYEQFF. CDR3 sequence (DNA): TGCGCCAGCAGCTTGGCCGAGGGCGGGAGAAATTATGAGCAGTTCTTC.